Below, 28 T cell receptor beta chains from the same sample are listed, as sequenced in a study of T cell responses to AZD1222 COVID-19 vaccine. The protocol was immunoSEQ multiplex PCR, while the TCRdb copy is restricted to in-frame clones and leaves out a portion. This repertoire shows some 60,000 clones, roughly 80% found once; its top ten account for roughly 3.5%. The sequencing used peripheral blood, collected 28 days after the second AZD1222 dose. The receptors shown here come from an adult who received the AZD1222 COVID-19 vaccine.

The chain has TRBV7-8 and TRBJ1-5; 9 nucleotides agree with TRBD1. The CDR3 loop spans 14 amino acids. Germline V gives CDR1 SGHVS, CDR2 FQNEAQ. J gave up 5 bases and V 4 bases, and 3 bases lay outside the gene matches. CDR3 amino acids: CASSSGQGHQPQHF. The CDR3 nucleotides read TGTGCCAGCAGCTCGGGACAGGGTCATCAGCCCCAGCATTTT.

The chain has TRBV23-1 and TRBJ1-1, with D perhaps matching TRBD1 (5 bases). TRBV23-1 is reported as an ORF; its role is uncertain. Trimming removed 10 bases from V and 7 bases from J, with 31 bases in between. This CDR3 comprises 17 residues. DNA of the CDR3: TGCGCCACCTTTCTTAACGGGGGAACAGGACTTCCTCATGAAGCTTTCTTT. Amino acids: CATFLNGGTGLPHEAFF.

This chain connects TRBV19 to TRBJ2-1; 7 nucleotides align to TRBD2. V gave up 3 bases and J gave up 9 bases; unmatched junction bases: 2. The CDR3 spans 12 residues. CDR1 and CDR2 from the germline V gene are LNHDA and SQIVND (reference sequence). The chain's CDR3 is CASSMERGEQFF. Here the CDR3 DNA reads TGTGCCAGTAGTATGGAGCGGGGTGAGCAGTTCTTC.

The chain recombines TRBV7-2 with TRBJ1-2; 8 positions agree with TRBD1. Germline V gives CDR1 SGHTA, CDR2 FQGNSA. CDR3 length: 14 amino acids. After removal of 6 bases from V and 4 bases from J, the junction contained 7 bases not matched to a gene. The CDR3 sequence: CASSPDRGGYGYTF. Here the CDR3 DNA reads TGTGCCAGCAGTCCCGACAGGGGCGGCTATGGCTACACCTTC.

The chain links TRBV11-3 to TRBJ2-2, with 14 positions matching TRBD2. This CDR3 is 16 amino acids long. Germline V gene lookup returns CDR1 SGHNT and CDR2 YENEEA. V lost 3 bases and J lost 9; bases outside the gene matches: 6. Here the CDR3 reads CASSLGLAGVGRELFF. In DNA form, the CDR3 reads TGTGCCAGCAGCTTGGGACTAGCGGGGGTCGGCAGGGAGCTGTTTTTT.

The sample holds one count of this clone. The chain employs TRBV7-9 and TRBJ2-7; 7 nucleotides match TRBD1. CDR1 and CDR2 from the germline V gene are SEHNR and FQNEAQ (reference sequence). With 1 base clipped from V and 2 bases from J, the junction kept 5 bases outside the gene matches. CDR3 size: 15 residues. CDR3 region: CASSLVAGTAYEQYF. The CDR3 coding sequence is TGTGCCAGCAGCTTAGTGGCCGGGACAGCCTACGAGCAGTACTTC.

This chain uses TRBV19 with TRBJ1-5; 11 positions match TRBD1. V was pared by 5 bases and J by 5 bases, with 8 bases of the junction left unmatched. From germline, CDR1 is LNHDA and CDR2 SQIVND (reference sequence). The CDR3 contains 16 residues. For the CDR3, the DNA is TGTGCCAGTAGTGGACGGACAGGGGGCAGTGATCAGCCCCAGCATTTT. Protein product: CASSGRTGGSDQPQHF.

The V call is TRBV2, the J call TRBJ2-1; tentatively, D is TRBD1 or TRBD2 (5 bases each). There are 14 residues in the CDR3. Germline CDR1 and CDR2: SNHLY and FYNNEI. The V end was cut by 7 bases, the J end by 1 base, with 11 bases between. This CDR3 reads CASTRGSSYNEQFF. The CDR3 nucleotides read TGTGCCAGCACGAGGGGTTCGTCCTACAATGAGCAGTTCTTC.

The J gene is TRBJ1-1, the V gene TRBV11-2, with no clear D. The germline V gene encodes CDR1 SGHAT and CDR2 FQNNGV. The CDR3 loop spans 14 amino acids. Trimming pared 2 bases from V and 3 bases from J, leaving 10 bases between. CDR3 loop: CASSLSGADTEAFF. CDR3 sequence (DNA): TGTGCCAGCAGCTTAAGCGGTGCGGACACTGAAGCTTTCTTT.

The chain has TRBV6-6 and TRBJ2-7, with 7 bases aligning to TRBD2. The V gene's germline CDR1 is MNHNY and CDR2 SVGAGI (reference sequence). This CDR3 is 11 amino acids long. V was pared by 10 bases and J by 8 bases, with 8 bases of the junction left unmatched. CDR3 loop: CATQGAGQQYF. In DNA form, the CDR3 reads TGTGCCACTCAGGGAGCGGGACAGCAGTACTTC.

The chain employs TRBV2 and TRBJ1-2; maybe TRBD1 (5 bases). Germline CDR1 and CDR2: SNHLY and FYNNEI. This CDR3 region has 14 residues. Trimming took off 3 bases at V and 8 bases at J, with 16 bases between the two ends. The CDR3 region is CASSESRGGGGYTF. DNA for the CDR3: TGTGCCAGCAGTGAGAGCCGAGGTGGGGGAGGCTACACCTTC.

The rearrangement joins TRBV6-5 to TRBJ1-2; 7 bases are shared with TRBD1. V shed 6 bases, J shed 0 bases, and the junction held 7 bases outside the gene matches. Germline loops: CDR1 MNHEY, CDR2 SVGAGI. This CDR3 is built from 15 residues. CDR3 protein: CASRPRQGANYGYTF. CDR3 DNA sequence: TGTGCCAGCAGACCCCGACAGGGCGCTAACTATGGCTACACCTTC.

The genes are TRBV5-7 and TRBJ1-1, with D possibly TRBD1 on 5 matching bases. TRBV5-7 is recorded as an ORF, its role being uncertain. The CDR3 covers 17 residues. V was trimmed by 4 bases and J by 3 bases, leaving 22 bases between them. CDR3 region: CASSPDHKGGDDTEAFF. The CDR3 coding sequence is TGTGCCAGCAGCCCAGACCACAAGGGTGGGGACGACACTGAAGCTTTCTTT.

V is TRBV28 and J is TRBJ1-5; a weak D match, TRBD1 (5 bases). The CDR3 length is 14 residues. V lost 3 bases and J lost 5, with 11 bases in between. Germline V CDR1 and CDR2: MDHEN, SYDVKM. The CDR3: CASSLGGVHQPQHF. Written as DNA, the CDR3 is TGTGCCAGCAGTTTGGGAGGGGTGCATCAGCCCCAGCATTTT.

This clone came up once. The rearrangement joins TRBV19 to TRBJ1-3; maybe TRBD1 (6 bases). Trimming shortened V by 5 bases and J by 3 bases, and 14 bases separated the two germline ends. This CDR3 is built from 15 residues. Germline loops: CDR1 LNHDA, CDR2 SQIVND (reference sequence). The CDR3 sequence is CASSRPTDSGNTIYF. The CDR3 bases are TGTGCCAGTAGTCGACCCACGGACAGTGGAAACACCATATATTTT.

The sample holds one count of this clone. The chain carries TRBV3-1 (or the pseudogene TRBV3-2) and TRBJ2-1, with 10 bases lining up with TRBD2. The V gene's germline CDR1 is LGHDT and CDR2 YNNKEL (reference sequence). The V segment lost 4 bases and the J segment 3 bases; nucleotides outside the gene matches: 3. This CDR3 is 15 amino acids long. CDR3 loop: CASSLRTSGYNEQFF. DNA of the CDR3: TGTGCCAGCAGCCTTCGGACTAGCGGCTACAATGAGCAGTTCTTC.

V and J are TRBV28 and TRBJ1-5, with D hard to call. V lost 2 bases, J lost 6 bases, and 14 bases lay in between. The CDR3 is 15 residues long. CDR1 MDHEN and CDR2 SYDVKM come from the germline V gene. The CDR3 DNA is TGTGCCAGCAGTTTAATCGACGGCCTAGGTCAGCCCCAGCATTTT. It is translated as CASSLIDGLGQPQHF. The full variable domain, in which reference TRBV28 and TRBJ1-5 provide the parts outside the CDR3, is DVKVTQSSRYLVKRTGEKVFLECVQDMDHENMFWYRQDPGLGLRLIYFSYDVKMKEKGDIPEGYSVSREKKERFSLILESASTNQTSMYLCASSLIDGLGQPQHFGDGTRLSIL.

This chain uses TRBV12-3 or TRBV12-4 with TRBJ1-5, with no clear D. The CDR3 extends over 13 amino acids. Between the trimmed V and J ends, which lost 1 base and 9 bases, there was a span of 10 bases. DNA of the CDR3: TGTGCCAGCAGTTTAGGACTCCAAGGGCCCCAGCATTTT. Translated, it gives CASSLGLQGPQHF.

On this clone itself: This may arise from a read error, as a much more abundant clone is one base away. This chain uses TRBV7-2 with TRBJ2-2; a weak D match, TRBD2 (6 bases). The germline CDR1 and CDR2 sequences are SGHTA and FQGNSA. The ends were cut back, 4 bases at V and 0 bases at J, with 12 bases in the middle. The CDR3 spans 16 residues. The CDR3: CASSYLTGANTGELFF. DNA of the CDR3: TGTGCCAGCAGCTACCTAACGGGGGCGAACACCGGGGAGCTGTTTTTT.

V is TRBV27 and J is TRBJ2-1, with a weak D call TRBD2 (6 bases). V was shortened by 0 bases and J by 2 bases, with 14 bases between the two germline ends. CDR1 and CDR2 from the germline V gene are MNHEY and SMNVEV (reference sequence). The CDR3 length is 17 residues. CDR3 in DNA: TGTGCCAGCAGTTTATCGGCTAGGGGACTTACCTACAATGAGCAGTTCTTC. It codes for CASSLSARGLTYNEQFF.

In nucleotides, the CDR3 is TGTGCCATCAGTGAGTCCAGGGAACGCGAGCAGTACTTC. Translated, it gives CAISESREREQYF. This chain connects TRBV10-3 to TRBJ2-7, with D maybe TRBD1 (5 bases). The CDR3 is 13 amino acids. Germline CDR1 reads ENHRY; CDR2 reads SYGVKD. V was cut by 0 bases and J by 6 bases, with 9 bases left in between.

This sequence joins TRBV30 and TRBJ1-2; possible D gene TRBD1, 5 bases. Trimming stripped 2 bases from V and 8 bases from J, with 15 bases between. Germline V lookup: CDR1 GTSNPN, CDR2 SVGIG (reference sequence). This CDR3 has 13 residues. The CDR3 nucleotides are TGTGCCTGGAGTACCGGGGCCGCGCGCGGCTACACCTTC. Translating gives CAWSTGAARGYTF.

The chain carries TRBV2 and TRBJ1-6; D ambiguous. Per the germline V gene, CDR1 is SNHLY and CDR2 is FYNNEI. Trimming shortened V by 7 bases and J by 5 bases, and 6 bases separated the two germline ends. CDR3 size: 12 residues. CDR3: CASTRDNSPLHF. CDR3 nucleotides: TGTGCCAGCACCAGAGATAATTCACCCCTCCACTTT.

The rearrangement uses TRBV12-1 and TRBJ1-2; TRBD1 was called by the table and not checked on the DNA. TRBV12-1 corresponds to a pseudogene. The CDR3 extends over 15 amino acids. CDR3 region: CASSSLTSGGGGYTF. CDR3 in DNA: TGTGCCAGCAGCTCCCTAACCTCAGGGGGCGGTGGCTACACCTTC.

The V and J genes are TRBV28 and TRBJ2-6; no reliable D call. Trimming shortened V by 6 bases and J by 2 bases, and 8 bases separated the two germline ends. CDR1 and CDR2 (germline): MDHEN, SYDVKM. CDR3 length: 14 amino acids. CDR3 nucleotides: TGTGCCAGCAGACCACCAGCTGGGGCCAACGTCCTGACTTTC. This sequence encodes CASRPPAGANVLTF.

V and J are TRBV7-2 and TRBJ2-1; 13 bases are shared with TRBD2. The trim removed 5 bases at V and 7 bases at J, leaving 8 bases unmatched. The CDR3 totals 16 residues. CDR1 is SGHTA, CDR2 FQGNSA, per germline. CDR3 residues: CASSVTSGGRWNEQFF. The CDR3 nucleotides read TGTGCCAGCAGCGTGACTAGCGGGGGGAGGTGGAATGAGCAGTTCTTC. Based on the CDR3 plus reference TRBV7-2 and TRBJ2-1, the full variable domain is GAGVSQSPSNKVTEKGKDVELRCDPISGHTALYWYRQSLGQGLEFLIYFQGNSAPDKSGLPSDRFSAERTGGSVSTLTIQRTQQEDSAVYLCASSVTSGGRWNEQFFGPGTRLTVL.

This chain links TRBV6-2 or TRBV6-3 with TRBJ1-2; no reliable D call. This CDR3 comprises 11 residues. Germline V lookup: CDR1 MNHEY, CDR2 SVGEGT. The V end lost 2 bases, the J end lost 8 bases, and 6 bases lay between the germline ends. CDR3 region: CASSYSYGYTF. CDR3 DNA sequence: TGTGCCAGCAGTTACAGCTACGGCTACACCTTC.

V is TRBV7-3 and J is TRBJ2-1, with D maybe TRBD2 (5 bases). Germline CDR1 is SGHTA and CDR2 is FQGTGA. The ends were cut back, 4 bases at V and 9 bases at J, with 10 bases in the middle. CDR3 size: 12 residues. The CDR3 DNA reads TGTGCCAGCAGCTACCCAAGCGGTGAGCAGTTCTTC. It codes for CASSYPSGEQFF.